This section outlines one TCR beta chain sequence together with its context. This record comes from a study of blood T cell repertoires in COVID-19. Data came from immunoSEQ multiplex PCR; TCRdb stores just in-frame clones and leaves some out. The data show roughly 140,000 clones, 80% seen once. Germline V lookup: CDR1 SGHTA, CDR2 FQGNSA. CDR3 length: 12 amino acids. V lost 3 bases and J lost 5, with 7 bases in between. This receptor was obtained from a man aged 55 to 70 with active or convalescent COVID-19. The V and J genes are TRBV7-2 and TRBJ1-1; D remains ambiguous. The specimen was peripheral blood. This chain's CDR3 is CASSLGRTEAFF. The CDR3 DNA reads TGTGCCAGCAGCTTGGGCCGGACTGAAGCTTTCTTT.